The present T cell receptor beta chain was sequenced within a study of CD8+ T cells in alopecia areata. Regarding the study as a whole: Many of the expanded lesional clones endured in scalp and blood while on tofacitinib. On tofacitinib, scalp clonality and expanded CD8+ clones among top 100 fell significantly. With just one nonresponder, it is still uncertain whether baseline CD8+ expansion relates to response.

Germline V lookup: CDR1 SEHNR, CDR2 FQNEAQ (reference sequence). The V segment lost 5 bases and the J segment 8 bases; nucleotides outside the gene matches: 7. CDR3 length: 13 amino acids. Remarks on this clone: Its specificity is not known.

The treatment here: oral pan-JAK inhibitor, 5-10 mg twice daily. cDNA serving as the sequencing template came from extracted, reverse transcribed RNA. Method: immunoSEQ multiplex PCR; TCRdb's copy keeps in-frame clones and lacks some. The table has 150,000 to 200,000 clones, roughly 66% seen once. The origin of this receptor is a human donor with alopecia areata. The chain uses TRBV7-9 and TRBJ1-2; 8 nucleotides line up with TRBD1. This specimen was CD4+ T cells sorted from blood, taken at week 24, from a patient treated with tofacitinib. The CDR3 sequence: CASSVTGAGGYTF. CDR3 coding DNA: TGTGCCAGCAGCGTGACAGGGGCCGGCGGCTACACCTTC.